These T cell receptor beta chains were read from a single sample in a study of early T cells in non-severe SARS-CoV-2 infection. TCRdb re-called the 5' RACE reads with MiXCR, one entry per CDR3 protein. The data contain about 90,000 distinct CDR3 sequences, approximately 14% of them singletons. Sequenced material: whole blood. These receptors were taken from an adult who was a healthcare worker with PCR-confirmed SARS-CoV-2 infection or an uninfected control (not recorded which). Each CDR3 is given with its conserved first and last residue. D genes are given only for firm matches. Clone size appears in some rows only: once, few, many, or a class for an expanded clone.

v_call	j_call	d_call	clone_size	cdr3_aa	cdr3_nt
TRBV20-1	TRBJ1-2	TRBD1	few	CSARDEGAAYGYTF	TGCAGTGCTAGAGATGAGGGGGCGGCCTATGGCTACACCTTC
TRBV2	TRBJ2-7	TRBD2	NA	CASRTTSGSFDEQYF	TGTGCCAGCAGAACCACTAGCGGGAGTTTCGACGAGCAGTACTTC
TRBV5-5	TRBJ2-2	TRBD1	NA	CASSLARTGMVTGELFF	TGTGCCAGCAGCTTGGCTAGGACAGGGATGGTCACCGGGGAGCTGTTTTTT
TRBV7-9	TRBJ2-7	NA	few	CASSPPLDRNEQYF	TGTGCCAGCAGCCCCCCCCTGGACAGAAACGAGCAGTACTTC
TRBV6-6	TRBJ2-1	TRBD2	many	CASKGTSGSSYNEQFF	TGTGCCAGCAAAGGGACTAGCGGGAGCTCCTACAATGAGCAGTTCTTC
TRBV7-2	TRBJ1-5	TRBD1	NA	CASSLLGRGLVDQPQHF	TGTGCCAGCAGCTTATTGGGCAGGGGGCTTGTCGATCAGCCCCAGCATTTT
TRBV19	TRBJ1-2	NA	few	CASSPMGVDGYTF	TGTGCCAGTAGTCCAATGGGGGTGGACGGCTACACCTTC
TRBV19	TRBJ2-1	TRBD2	NA	CASSISGDYNEQFF	TGTGCCAGTAGTATCAGCGGGGACTACAATGAGCAGTTCTTC
TRBV2	TRBJ2-2	TRBD1	NA	CASKLDRLAGTGVTGELFF	TGTGCCAGCAAGTTAGATCGCCTGGCCGGGACAGGGGTAACCGGGGAGCTGTTTTTT
TRBV20-1	TRBJ1-3	NA	NA	CSARPRRVSGNTIYF	TGCAGTGCTAGACCTCGTCGCGTATCTGGAAACACCATATATTTT
TRBV4-1	TRBJ1-1	TRBD1	many	CASQGQGFATEAFF	TGCGCCAGCCAGGGACAGGGCTTTGCCACTGAAGCTTTCTTT
TRBV19	TRBJ2-3	TRBD1	few	CASTPSQGAWGGTQYF	TGTGCCAGTACCCCCTCGCAGGGGGCGTGGGGTGGTACGCAGTATTTT
TRBV7-9	TRBJ2-5	TRBD1	many	CASSRRGQDGF	TGTGCCAGCAGCCGGAGGGGACAGGATGGATTC
TRBV6-5	TRBJ2-1	NA	many	CAAGGPLGDNEQFF	TGTGCCGCCGGGGGGCCGCTCGGAGACAATGAGCAGTTCTTC
TRBV29-1	TRBJ2-1	NA	few	CSVDEGESYNEQFF	TGCAGCGTTGATGAAGGGGAGTCCTACAATGAGCAGTTCTTC
TRBV10-2	TRBJ1-5	NA	many	CASSESGAQHF	TGCGCCAGCAGTGAGTCGGGAGCCCAGCATTTT
TRBV7-2	TRBJ2-7	TRBD2	few	CASSKLLAGGPGEQYF	TGTGCCAGCAGCAAGTTACTAGCGGGAGGGCCGGGCGAGCAGTACTTC
TRBV9	TRBJ1-1	NA	few	CASSVDVAAMNTEAFF	TGTGCCAGCAGCGTAGATGTGGCAGCGATGAACACTGAAGCTTTCTTT
TRBV6-6	TRBJ1-3	NA	NA	CASSSQGTGNTIYF	TGTGCCAGCAGCAGTCAGGGTACCGGAAACACCATATATTTT
TRBV28	TRBJ1-5	NA	many	CASSDPGEPQHF	TGTGCCAGCAGTGACCCAGGGGAGCCCCAGCATTTT
TRBV15	TRBJ2-5	NA	many	CATSRELGGRETQYF	TGTGCCACCAGCAGAGAATTGGGGGGGCGAGAGACCCAGTACTTC
TRBV2	TRBJ2-1	NA	few	CASSALFSSYNEQFF	TGTGCCAGCAGTGCTTTATTCAGCTCCTACAATGAGCAGTTCTTC
TRBV12-3/TRBV12-4	TRBJ2-1	TRBD1	NA	CASSLLTGAGNEQFF	TGTGCCAGCAGTTTACTGACAGGGGCGGGCAATGAGCAGTTCTTC
TRBV7-3	TRBJ2-7	TRBD2	few	CASSPTTSGRGEQYF	TGTGCCAGCAGCCCTACGACTAGCGGGAGAGGCGAGCAGTACTTC
TRBV5-1	TRBJ2-1	NA	many	CASSLVSVGGRGYNEQFF	TGCGCCAGCAGCTTAGTATCCGTCGGGGGCAGGGGCTACAATGAGCAGTTCTTC
TRBV4-2	TRBJ2-5	TRBD1	NA	CASSQGDSQETQYF	TGTGCCAGCAGCCAGGGGGACAGCCAAGAGACCCAGTACTTC
TRBV24-1	TRBJ2-1	TRBD2	few	CATSDPPGLAGGPSEQFF	TGTGCCACCAGTGATCCACCCGGGCTAGCGGGAGGGCCGAGTGAGCAGTTCTTC
TRBV6-5	TRBJ1-1	TRBD1	few	CASSRDRANTEAFF	TGTGCCAGCAGTCGGGACAGGGCGAACACTGAAGCTTTCTTT
TRBV11-2	TRBJ2-7	TRBD2	many	CASSSPPYVAGGDSYEQYF	TGTGCCAGCAGCTCCCCCCCCTACGTAGCGGGAGGGGACTCCTACGAGCAGTACTTC
TRBV19	TRBJ2-1	TRBD2	many	CASSIGRLAGVNEQFF	TGTGCCAGTAGTATAGGTAGGCTAGCGGGAGTTAATGAGCAGTTCTTC
TRBV11-2	TRBJ2-5	NA	NA	CASSLVPNQQYF	TGTGCCAGCAGCTTAGTTCCGAATCAACAGTACTTC
TRBV29-1	TRBJ2-7	NA	few	CSVGRVGGEQYF	TGCAGCGTTGGTAGGGTAGGTGGGGAGCAGTACTTC
TRBV7-9	TRBJ2-5	NA	NA	CASSTSEDFQETQYF	TGTGCCAGCAGTACGTCCGAGGACTTCCAAGAGACCCAGTACTTC
TRBV11-2	TRBJ2-5	NA	many	CASSLDLTREETQYF	TGTGCCAGCAGCTTAGATCTGACTAGAGAGGAGACCCAGTACTTC
TRBV9	TRBJ2-4	NA	few	CASSVGSPNIQYF	TGTGCCAGCAGCGTAGGTTCTCCAAACATTCAGTACTTC
TRBV6-1	TRBJ2-1	NA	NA	CASSDYSFMNEQFF	TGTGCCAGCAGTGACTACAGTTTCATGAATGAGCAGTTCTTC
TRBV24-1	TRBJ2-3	NA	NA	CATSDFNGADTQYF	TGTGCCACCAGTGATTTCAACGGCGCAGATACGCAGTATTTT
TRBV15	TRBJ2-6	NA	NA	CATSRAKSGIRYGANVLTF	TGTGCCACCAGCAGAGCGAAATCAGGAATTCGGTATGGGGCCAACGTCCTGACTTTC
TRBV7-6	TRBJ1-1	NA	few	CASSSVELAEAFF	TGTGCCAGCAGCTCAGTGGAGTTGGCTGAAGCTTTCTTT
TRBV30	TRBJ1-5	NA	NA	CAWRPDGPNQPQHF	TGTGCCTGGAGACCCGACGGTCCCAATCAGCCCCAGCATTTT
TRBV7-8	TRBJ2-1	TRBD1	NA	CASSLAGTGSLDEQFF	TGTGCCAGCAGCTTAGCCGGGACAGGATCCCTCGATGAGCAGTTCTTC
TRBV30	TRBJ2-6	TRBD2	many	CAWSAGGTGANVLTF	TGTGCCTGGAGTGCGGGGGGGACCGGGGCCAACGTCCTGACTTTC
TRBV7-6	TRBJ2-5	NA	NA	CASSPGRWGETQYF	TGTGCCAGCAGCCCGGGGCGGTGGGGCGAGACCCAGTACTTC
TRBV12-3/TRBV12-4	TRBJ2-1	NA	few	CASSSPGVPVREQFF	TGTGCCAGCAGTTCCCCGGGGGTGCCGGTTCGTGAGCAGTTCTTC
TRBV7-7	TRBJ2-7	TRBD1	few	CASSQEQGAVDEQYF	TGTGCCAGCAGCCAGGAACAGGGGGCTGTCGACGAGCAGTACTTC
TRBV11-2	TRBJ1-2	TRBD1	many	CASSRGQIYGYTF	TGTGCCAGCAGCAGGGGACAGATCTATGGCTACACCTTC
TRBV30	TRBJ2-2	TRBD2	NA	CAWSPRLAAGELFF	TGTGCCTGGAGTCCTAGACTAGCGGCCGGGGAGCTGTTTTTT
TRBV6-5	TRBJ1-2	TRBD1	few	CASSAGTAWYGYTF	TGTGCCAGCAGTGCCGGGACAGCCTGGTATGGCTACACCTTC
TRBV29-1	TRBJ2-3	TRBD2	NA	CSVRGLAGRTDTQYF	TGCAGCGTTAGAGGACTAGCGGGGAGAACAGATACGCAGTATTTT
TRBV3-1	TRBJ2-5	NA	many	CASSQNPGQETQYF	TGTGCCAGCAGCCAAAATCCGGGACAAGAGACCCAGTACTTC
TRBV5-1	TRBJ2-3	NA	NA	CASTLGGREADTQYF	TGCGCCAGCACCCTAGGAGGCAGGGAGGCAGATACGCAGTATTTT
TRBV7-9	TRBJ2-3	TRBD1	few	CASSTPRTGDTDTQYF	TGTGCCAGCAGCACACCCCGGACAGGGGACACAGATACGCAGTATTTT